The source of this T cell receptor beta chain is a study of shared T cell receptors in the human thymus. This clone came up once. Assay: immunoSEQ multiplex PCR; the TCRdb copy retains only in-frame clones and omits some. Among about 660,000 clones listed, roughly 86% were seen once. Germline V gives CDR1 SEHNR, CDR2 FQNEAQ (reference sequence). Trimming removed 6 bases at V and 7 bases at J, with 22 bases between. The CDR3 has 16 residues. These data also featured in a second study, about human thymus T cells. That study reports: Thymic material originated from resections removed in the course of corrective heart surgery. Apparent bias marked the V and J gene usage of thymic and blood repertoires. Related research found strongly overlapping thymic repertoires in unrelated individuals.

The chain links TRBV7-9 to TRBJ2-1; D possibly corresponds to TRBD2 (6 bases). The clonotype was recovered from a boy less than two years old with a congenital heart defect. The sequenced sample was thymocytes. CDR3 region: CASRKGPGARTNEQFF. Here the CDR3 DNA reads TGTGCCAGCAGAAAAGGTCCGGGAGCCCGGACGAATGAGCAGTTCTTC.